This T cell receptor (beta chain) emerged from a study of cytomegalovirus exposure and HLA in healthy donors. Study details: A prior study identified 90 million to 120 million unique TCR beta sequences from about 179 million T cells.

PCR used 60 Vbeta primers and 13 Jbeta primers. Repertoires were generated with immunoSEQ multiplex PCR, while TCRdb's copy carries only in-frame clones and drops some. The table has some 140,000 clones, roughly three quarters seen once; the top ten hold roughly 13%. Details on this clone: Its cognate antigen is unknown.

Whole-study findings and limits: Researchers counted around 170 TCR beta chains as cytomegalovirus-associated.

V dropped 0 bases and J dropped 5; count of bases not matched to a gene: 6. The CDR3 spans 15 residues. Germline loops: CDR1 SGDLS, CDR2 YYNGEE. The sample consisted of PBMCs. The chain has TRBV9 and TRBJ1-1; 8 bases are shared with TRBD1. The origin of this receptor is a man younger than 45 in good health and CMV-seropositive. CDR3 in amino acids: CASSVGPQGVTEAFF. As DNA, the CDR3 is TGTGCCAGCAGCGTAGGCCCACAGGGGGTAACTGAAGCTTTCTTT.